This T cell receptor beta chain was profiled in a study of T-cell reconstitution after alpha-beta-depleted transplantation in children. Study-level points and caveats: After transplant, at about two months, alpha-beta T cells were reportedly derived from several hundred expanded graft clones. T-cell numbers and diversity, one year after transplant, stemmed largely from T cells that were newly produced. Some patients' high day-60 TCRbeta diversity was attributed to recipient cells surviving conditioning.

Trimming took off 4 bases at V and 4 bases at J, with 7 bases between the two ends. The CDR3 spans 13 residues. Germline CDR1 SGHVS, CDR2 FQNEAQ. The TCRbeta library incorporated unique molecular identifiers. TCRdb fed the PCR reads into MiXCR, producing one record per CDR3 protein. The sample has nearly 250,000 distinct CDR3 sequences, 7.5% to 9.5% seen once. This clonotype was observed a handful of times. The antigen is not known. The sample consisted of PBMCs, mostly from graft donor cells, taken 180 days after TCRalphabeta/CD19-depleted stem cell transplant. This TCR derives from a male patient between 10 and 17 years old who had a stem cell transplant for acute lymphoblastic leukemia, so the T cells may come from the graft donor. The chain links TRBV7-8 to TRBJ2-2; D is uncertain. CDR3 residues: CASSSGATGELFF. CDR3 DNA sequence: TGTGCCAGCAGCTCCGGCGCCACCGGGGAGCTGTTTTTT.